These T cell receptor beta chains were read from a single sample in a study of shared clonotypes between healthy human individuals. Profiling relied on immunoSEQ multiplex PCR, and the TCRdb table lists in-frame clones only, not all of them. The data contain about 2 million clones, about 94% of them seen just once; the ten biggest clones take up about 1.1%. The sequencing input was naive CD8+ T cells sorted from blood. These TCRs come from a man aged 18 to 29 in good health. Each CDR3 is given without its conserved first and last residue. The order of the fields is CDR3 protein, V gene, clone size. Clone size is not always given. Where it is, it says once, few, many or a class for expanded clones.

ASSLSPRGDEQY TRBV27 NA
ASSGDSSYEQY TRBV6-6 NA
ASSSRGSTEAF TRBV7-8 NA
ASSHLTGDYEQY TRBV4-1 few
ARFKLKTGTHSYEQY TRBV6-4 NA
ASSQGGFSYEQY TRBV4-1 NA
ASSLGEGRNEQF TRBV5-1 NA
ASSLFHIGNEQF TRBV10-2 once
ASSWGNGELF TRBV7-9 NA
SVEDRGHYEQY TRBV29-1 NA
ASRPGIDSSNRETQY TRBV7-9 NA
ASSPAGRGDTEAF TRBV7-9 NA
ASSYWGANTEAF TRBV6-5 NA
ASSATAGWETQY TRBV2 NA
ASSLEGGYGYT TRBV27 NA
AISESTRYNEQF TRBV10-3 NA
ASSRSRQGEGSYEQY TRBV7-9 NA
ASSYSLSGANVLT TRBV13 NA
ASSERGTSGGIGELF TRBV2 NA
ASSYLAGGRFYEQY TRBV6-6 NA
ATSDDRSVADTQY TRBV15 NA
ASSVAGAYEQY TRBV9 once